This entry lists 31 T cell receptor beta chains sequenced from one sample in a study of Graves' ophthalmopathy and Graves' hyperthyroidism. RNA transcripts served as template for amplifying TCR beta CDR3 sequences. RT-PCR with HTBI primers came first, then second-round multiplex PCR. TCRdb re-derived calls from the multiplex PCR reads in MiXCR, one entry per CDR3 protein. The profile shows 400,000 or so distinct CDR3 sequences, 17% of them singletons. The material sequenced was peripheral blood. These receptors all come from an adult woman with stable Graves' hyperthyroidism.

This clonotype was seen repeatedly, ten times or more. V usage is TRBV12-3 or TRBV12-4 and J usage is TRBJ1-2; 10 bases are shared with TRBD1. CDR3 length: 13 amino acids. J lost 5 bases, V lost 5 bases, and 2 bases had no gene match. The CDR3 DNA reads as TGTGCCAGCAGTGACAGGGGGCGATATGGCTACACCTTC. It encodes CASSDRGRYGYTF.

A note on this clonotype: Possible read error: a much larger clone is one base away. The conserved phenylalanine or tryptophan is not found at the CDR3 terminus, so this likely reflects a read error. This chain uses TRBV12-3 or TRBV12-4 with TRBJ1-1, with D unresolved. V was cut by 0 bases and J by 0 bases, with 8 bases left in between. CDR3 length equals 15 residues. The DNA for the CDR3 is TGTGCCAGCAGTTTAGCCAATCTTGTGAACACTGAAGCTTTCCTT. Translating gives CASSLANLVNTEAFL.

A few counts support this clonotype. The rearrangement uses TRBV6-2 or TRBV6-3 and TRBJ2-7, with a weak D call TRBD2 (5 bases). Trimming removed 5 bases at V and 10 bases at J, with 18 bases between. From germline, CDR1 is MNHEY and CDR2 SVGEGT. CDR3 length equals 13 residues. In DNA form, the CDR3 reads TGTGCCAGCAGTCCCATAGGAGACTACGGTCAGTACTTC. Residues: CASSPIGDYGQYF.

At least ten counts were recorded for this clonotype. J is TRBJ2-7 and V is TRBV12-3 or TRBV12-4; D is undetermined. Trimming cost V 4 bases and J 5 bases, with 12 bases left between them. The CDR3 spans 13 residues. The CDR3 reads CASSYPGKNEQYF. The DNA for the CDR3 is TGTGCCAGCAGTTATCCGGGTAAGAACGAGCAGTACTTC.

In its sample, this clonotype was seen many times. The V gene is TRBV28, the J gene TRBJ2-7; 7 nucleotides agree with TRBD1. The germline V gene encodes CDR1 MDHEN and CDR2 SYDVKM. V shed 6 bases, J shed 0 bases, and the junction held 11 bases outside the gene matches. The CDR3 has 16 residues. The CDR3 protein is CASRNRGQLSSYEQYF. The CDR3 DNA reads TGTGCCAGCAGGAACAGGGGACAGTTGAGCTCCTACGAGCAGTACTTC.

This clonotype was counted ten times or more. The V call is TRBV27, the J call TRBJ1-2, with no clear D. CDR3 length: 16 residues. Germline-derived CDR1 and CDR2 are MNHEY and SMNVEV (reference sequence). Trimming took 4 bases from V and 8 from J, leaving 23 bases between them. CDR3: CASSSQPPDTKEGYTF. CDR3 nucleotides: TGTGCCAGCAGTTCCCAACCCCCCGACACAAAAGAAGGCTACACCTTC.

This clonotype was recorded many times. The genes are TRBV7-2 and TRBJ2-7; 7 bases match TRBD2. V shed 5 bases and J 3 bases; nucleotides not matched to a gene: 7. Per germline, CDR1 SGHTA and CDR2 FQGNSA. This CDR3 contains 14 residues. CDR3 region: CASSPFSGYYEQYF. The CDR3 bases are TGTGCCAGCAGCCCTTTTAGCGGGTACTACGAGCAGTACTTC.

This clonotype was recorded at least ten times. This chain links TRBV6-5 with TRBJ2-7; 7 bases align to TRBD1. Germline trimming cut 6 bases from V and 3 bases from J; bases unmatched to any gene: 8. Germline values: CDR1 MNHEY, CDR2 SVGAGI. The CDR3 consists of 14 residues. CDR3 coding DNA: TGTGCCAGCAGCCTTTACAGGGGCGGCTACGAGCAGTACTTC. Its protein product is CASSLYRGGYEQYF.

Ten or more counts support this clonotype. The chain joins TRBV18 to TRBJ1-1, with a possible D match to TRBD1 (6 bases). CDR3 size: 15 residues. With 2 bases removed from V and 1 base from J, the gap between germline ends came to 11 bases. CDR1 is KGHSH and CDR2 is LQKENI in the germline V gene. CDR3 amino acids: CASSPGQPRNTEAFF. The DNA for the CDR3 is TGTGCCAGCTCACCAGGACAGCCTAGGAACACTGAAGCTTTCTTT.

This clonotype was detected many times. CDR3 in amino acids: CASSLASGSIEAFF. In DNA, the CDR3 is TGTGCCAGCAGCTTAGCTTCAGGGAGCATTGAAGCTTTCTTT. The chain uses TRBV7-9 and TRBJ1-1, with a weak D call TRBD1 (5 bases). V lost 0 bases, J lost 7 bases, and 12 bases lay in between. CDR1 is SEHNR, CDR2 FQNEAQ, per germline (reference sequence). This CDR3 is 14 amino acids long.

Ten or more counts support this clonotype. CDR3 region: CASSYSGRGGTEAFF. The DNA of the CDR3 is TGTGCCAGCAGTTACTCAGGCAGGGGTGGCACTGAAGCTTTCTTT. V and J are TRBV6-5 and TRBJ1-1, with D possibly TRBD1 on 6 matching bases. The CDR3 extends over 15 amino acids. Germline lookup yields CDR1 MNHEY and CDR2 SVGAGI. The V gene lost 0 bases and the J gene lost 4 bases, with 12 bases spanning the gap.

In its sample, this clonotype was seen many times. CDR3 loop: CASSLTERSEAEQYF. In DNA form, the CDR3 reads TGTGCCAGCAGTTTAACGGAGCGATCCGAGGCGGAGCAGTACTTC. This rearrangement joins TRBV28 to TRBJ2-7, with unresolved D. Deletions cut 2 bases from V and 7 bases from J, with 18 bases between. Germline V gene data show CDR1 as MDHEN and CDR2 as SYDVKM. The CDR3 runs 15 residues.

Remarks on this clonotype: Germline and junction disagree at one end, which may indicate a read error. The rearrangement uses TRBV19 and TRBJ2-4; possible D gene TRBD2, 5 bases. CDR1 is LNHDA, CDR2 SQIVND, per germline (reference sequence). The CDR3 is 13 residues long. This CDR3 is CASSIRRQNIKYF. The CDR3 DNA is TGTGCCAGTAGTATAAGGAGGCAAAACATTAAGTACTTC.

This clonotype was seen at least ten times. The rearrangement uses TRBV6-5 and TRBJ1-6; D is possibly TRBD1 (6 bases). The germline CDR1 and CDR2 sequences are MNHEY and SVGAGI. V was shortened by 0 bases and J by 6 bases, with 15 bases between the two germline ends. The CDR3 is 17 residues long. The DNA for the CDR3 is TGTGCCAGCAGTTACTCGATAACTGGGGGCCGTAATTCACCCCTCCACTTT. As protein: CASSYSITGGRNSPLHF.

The chain links TRBV6-2 or TRBV6-3 to TRBJ1-5; D is ambiguous. CDR1 and CDR2 (germline): MNHEY, SVGEGT. The CDR3 consists of 16 residues. V was cut by 3 bases and J by 0 bases, with 12 bases left in between. CDR3 DNA sequence: TGTGCCAGCAGTTATCGACGGTCCTATAGCAATCAGCCCCAGCATTTT. This sequence encodes CASSYRRSYSNQPQHF.

This clonotype has only a few counts. V usage is TRBV19 and J usage is TRBJ2-2; D possibly corresponds to TRBD1 (5 bases). V lost 5 bases and J 5 bases, leaving 12 bases between the germline ends. The CDR3 is 14 amino acids. CDR1 is LNHDA, CDR2 SQIVND, per germline (reference sequence). The DNA for the CDR3 is TGTGCCAGTAGTGCCCGACAGAGTACCGGGGAGCTGTTTTTT. Its translation: CASSARQSTGELFF.

This clonotype was counted at least ten times. The chain carries TRBV6-1 and TRBJ2-5; possible D gene TRBD2, 6 bases. The CDR3 runs to 16 residues. Per germline, CDR1 MNHNS and CDR2 SASEGT. The ends were cut back, 5 bases at V and 2 bases at J, with 18 bases in the middle. CDR3 loop: CASSPPGVAVQETQYF. The CDR3, as DNA: TGTGCCAGCAGTCCTCCGGGGGTGGCGGTTCAAGAGACCCAGTACTTC.

This clonotype occurred many times. This chain connects TRBV13 to TRBJ2-5, with D tentatively TRBD1 or TRBD2 (5 bases each). There are 18 residues in the CDR3. Germline V gene data show CDR1 as PRHDT and CDR2 as FYEKMQ (reference sequence). V was trimmed by 5 bases and J by 1 base, leaving 23 bases between them. The CDR3 DNA reads TGTGCCAGCAGCCCACCGAGCTGGGGAAGAGGGGTCCAAGAGACCCAGTACTTC. Amino acid sequence: CASSPPSWGRGVQETQYF.

Worth noting for this clonotype: A much larger clone sits a single nucleotide away, making a read error possible. V is TRBV7-9 and J is TRBJ1-1; D perhaps matches TRBD1 (5 bases). The germline V gene encodes CDR1 SEHNR and CDR2 FQNEAQ (reference sequence). The CDR3 is 14 amino acids. The CDR3 here is CANSLHQGNTEAFF. The DNA of the CDR3 is TGTGCCAACAGCCTCCACCAGGGGAACACTGAAGCTTTCTTT.

This clonotype was counted a few times. The chain employs TRBV28 and TRBJ1-5; D is uncertain. The CDR3 sequence is 14 residues long. Trimming took off 7 bases at V and 0 bases at J, with 10 bases between the two ends. The germline V gene has CDR1 MDHEN and CDR2 SYDVKM. The CDR3 reads CASTLAHSNQPQHF. The CDR3 DNA follows: TGTGCCAGCACCCTGGCCCATAGCAATCAGCCCCAGCATTTT.

This clonotype was found many times. The rearrangement uses TRBV30 and TRBJ1-1, with D perhaps TRBD1 (6 bases). V shed 4 bases and J shed 6 bases, with 12 bases lying between them. This CDR3 is built from 12 residues. Germline CDR1 is GTSNPN and CDR2 is SVGIG (reference sequence). The CDR3, as DNA: TGTGCCTGGACAACAGGGCGGCCTGAAGCTTTCTTT. This gives the protein CAWTTGRPEAFF.

This clonotype has at least ten counts. V usage is TRBV7-8 and J usage is TRBJ2-7; unclear D gene. Per germline, CDR1 SGHVS and CDR2 FQNEAQ. CDR3 size: 13 residues. Trimming shortened V by 6 bases and J by 6 bases, and 15 bases separated the two germline ends. CDR3 sequence (DNA): TGTGCCAGCAGTCCGAGCTACGGGTCCGAGCAGTACTTC. Its translation is CASSPSYGSEQYF.

This clonotype was counted many times. CDR3 sequence: CASGTSGSQTQYF. In DNA form, the CDR3 reads TGTGCCAGCGGGACTAGCGGGAGTCAGACCCAGTACTTC. The gene calls are TRBV5-4 and TRBJ2-5; the match to TRBD2 covers 14 bases. CDR3 size: 13 residues. Germline CDR1 and CDR2: SGHNT and YYREEE (reference sequence). Unmatched junction bases numbered 2, after V lost 7 bases and J lost 6 bases.

This clonotype was seen ten or more times. V and J are TRBV11-1 and TRBJ2-7, with D perhaps TRBD1 (6 bases). Trimming stripped 0 bases from V and 1 base from J, with 13 bases between. CDR1 is SGHAT, CDR2 FQDESV, per germline (reference sequence). This CDR3 is 16 amino acids long. CDR3 in amino acids: CASSLAWTDGSYEQYF. CDR3 DNA sequence: TGTGCCAGCAGCTTAGCGTGGACAGATGGGTCCTACGAGCAGTACTTC.

This clonotype was seen repeatedly, ten times or more. This sequence joins TRBV28 and TRBJ1-6, with no clear D. CDR1 is MDHEN and CDR2 is SYDVKM in the germline V gene. The CDR3 is made up of 15 amino acids. The germline V and J ends were trimmed by 2 bases and 9 bases, with 14 bases remaining between them. CDR3 bases: TGTGCCAGCAGTTTAGGCGGCAGGCAATTTTCACCCCTCCACTTT. Residues: CASSLGGRQFSPLHF.

This clonotype was found many times. The J gene is TRBJ2-5, the V gene TRBV7-8; 7 nucleotides line up with TRBD1. Germline V CDR1 and CDR2: SGHVS, FQNEAQ. This CDR3 is built from 16 residues. Trimming removed 1 base from V and 2 bases from J; junction bases left unmatched: 7. The CDR3 is CASSLEWTGPQETQYF. CDR3 nucleotide sequence: TGTGCCAGCAGCTTAGAATGGACAGGACCTCAAGAGACCCAGTACTTC.

Ten or more counts support this clonotype. V is TRBV20-1 and J is TRBJ2-5, with D perhaps TRBD1 or TRBD2 (5 bases each). Trimming took 7 bases from V and 0 from J, leaving 18 bases between them. This CDR3 has 15 residues. The germline gives CDR1 DFQATT, CDR2 SNEGSKA (reference sequence). CDR3 DNA: TGCAGTGGGGGGAGCGGTCCAAAGTACCAAGAGACCCAGTACTTC. Translation: CSGGSGPKYQETQYF.

The V call is TRBV6-2 or TRBV6-3, the J call TRBJ2-2, with TRBD1 identical over 7 bases. The CDR3 spans 16 residues. Per germline, CDR1 MNHEY and CDR2 SVGEGT. The V segment lost 6 bases and the J segment 7 bases; nucleotides outside the gene matches: 14. CDR3 region: CASSPRQGPGHGELFF. Written as DNA, the CDR3 is TGTGCCAGCAGCCCACGACAGGGCCCGGGGCACGGGGAGCTGTTTTTT.

This clonotype showed up many times. The rearrangement uses TRBV6-5 and TRBJ1-5; D remains ambiguous. CDR3 length equals 13 residues. Germline CDR1 and CDR2: MNHEY and SVGAGI. Trimming pared 3 bases from V and 8 bases from J, leaving 11 bases between. This CDR3 reads CASSYGQLEPQHF. CDR3 sequence (DNA): TGTGCCAGCAGTTATGGGCAACTGGAGCCCCAGCATTTT.

This clonotype has ten or more counts. The V gene is TRBV28, the J gene TRBJ1-5, with D possibly being TRBD1 (5 bases). Looked up from germline, CDR1 is MDHEN and CDR2 is SYDVKM. The CDR3 runs 15 residues. V was shortened by 6 bases and J by 1 base, with 13 bases between the two germline ends. CDR3 region: CASRGGTASNQPQHF. CDR3 in DNA: TGTGCCAGCAGGGGCGGGACGGCGAGCAATCAGCCCCAGCATTTT. Full variable domain (rest looked up from reference TRBV28 and TRBJ1-5): DVKVTQSSRYLVKRTGEKVFLECVQDMDHENMFWYRQDPGLGLRLIYFSYDVKMKEKGDIPEGYSVSREKKERFSLILESASTNQTSMYLCASRGGTASNQPQHFGDGTRLSIL.

This clonotype was detected many times. V is TRBV19 and J is TRBJ1-2; D is undetermined. The CDR3 contains 15 residues. Trimming stripped 3 bases from V and 8 bases from J, with 19 bases between. Germline CDR1 is LNHDA and CDR2 is SQIVND (reference sequence). The CDR3: CASSMGGRRPGGYTF. The CDR3 DNA sequence: TGTGCCAGTAGTATGGGAGGAAGGCGTCCTGGCGGCTACACCTTC.